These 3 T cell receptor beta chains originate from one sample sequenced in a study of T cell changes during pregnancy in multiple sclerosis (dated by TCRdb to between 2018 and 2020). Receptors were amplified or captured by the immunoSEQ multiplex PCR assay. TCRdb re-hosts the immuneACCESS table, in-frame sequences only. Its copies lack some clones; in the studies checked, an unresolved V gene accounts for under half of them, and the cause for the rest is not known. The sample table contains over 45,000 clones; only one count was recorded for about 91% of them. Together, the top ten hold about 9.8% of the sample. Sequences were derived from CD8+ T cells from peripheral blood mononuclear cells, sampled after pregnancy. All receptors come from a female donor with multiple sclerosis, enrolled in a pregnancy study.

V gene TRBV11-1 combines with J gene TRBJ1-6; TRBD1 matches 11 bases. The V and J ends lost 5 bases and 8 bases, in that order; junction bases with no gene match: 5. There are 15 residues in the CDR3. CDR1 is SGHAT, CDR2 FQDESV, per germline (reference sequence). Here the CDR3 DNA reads TGTGCCAGCAGCGGCCGGGACAGGGGGTATTCACCCCTCCACTTT. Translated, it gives CASSGRDRGYSPLHF.

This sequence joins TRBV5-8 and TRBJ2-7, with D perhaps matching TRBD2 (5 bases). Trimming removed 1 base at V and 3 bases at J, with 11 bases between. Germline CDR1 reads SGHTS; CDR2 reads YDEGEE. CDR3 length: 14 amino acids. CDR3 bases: TGTGCCAGCAGCTTGCGAGCGCGGGTCTACGAGCAGTACTTC. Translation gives CASSLRARVYEQYF.

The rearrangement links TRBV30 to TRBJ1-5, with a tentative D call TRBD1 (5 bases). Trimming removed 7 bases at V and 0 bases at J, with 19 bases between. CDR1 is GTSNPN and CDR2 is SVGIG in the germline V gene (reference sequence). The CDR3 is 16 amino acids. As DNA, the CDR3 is TGTGCCTACTCGGCAGGGCATTTAAATAGCAATCAGCCCCAGCATTTT. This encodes CAYSAGHLNSNQPQHF.